Presented here are 29 T cell receptor beta chains from one specimen sequenced in a study of blood T cells in healthy people across ages (dated by TCRdb to 2014 to 2015). The library came from 5' RACE. TCRdb shows the sequencer as Illumina HiSeq 2500. A second roughly 7 to 11 cycle PCR used a sample-barcoded 5' primer and a J-beta primer mix. TCRdb reran the public reads through fastp at Q25 and MiXCR, keeping productive beta chains. CDR3 protein sequences are deduplicated, and each keeps its most common genes and DNA. The sample profile shows about 1.6 million distinct CDR3 sequences; roughly 32% of them were found once. The ten most abundant clones make up approximately 11% of the sample. Material for sequencing was blood. The receptors originated from a woman aged 25 to 39 in good health.

J is TRBJ2-3 and V is TRBV7-9; TRBD1 is a possible D gene (6 bases). The germline V gene has CDR1 SEHNR and CDR2 FQNEAQ (reference sequence). The CDR3 length is 14 residues. V lost 4 bases and J lost 4, with 12 bases in between. The CDR3 spells CASSWGPRPDTQYF. CDR3 nucleotide sequence: TGTGCCAGCAGCTGGGGGCCCCGGCCAGATACGCAGTATTTT.

J is TRBJ2-1 and V is TRBV5-1, with 7 bases that match TRBD1. The DNA matches TRBJ2-7 better at its end, which makes the J call doubtful. In germline, CDR1 is SGHRS, CDR2 YFSETQ. The CDR3 length is 16 residues. The CDR3 DNA reads as TGCGCCAGCAGCTTGGTACAAGGACAGGTTGGGTACGAGCAGTACTTC. Amino acid sequence: CASSLVQGQVGYEQYF.

The rearrangement joins TRBV25-1 to TRBJ1-1, with D possibly TRBD1 on 6 matching bases. V lost 2 bases to trimming and J lost 5 bases, with 15 bases between them. From germline, CDR1 is MGHDK and CDR2 SYGVNS. CDR3 length: 15 residues. The CDR3 region has the DNA TGTGCCAGCAGTGAAATGGTAGGGGGAGGAACTGAAGCTTTCTTT. Its translation is CASSEMVGGGTEAFF. The variable domain in full, completed from reference TRBV25-1 and TRBJ1-1, reads EADIYQTPRYLVIGTGKKITLECSQTMGHDKMYWYQQDPGMELHLIHYSYGVNSTEKGDLSSESTVSRIRTEHFPLTLESARPSHTSQYLCASSEMVGGGTEAFFGQGTRLTVV.

This clonotype appeared a few times. V and J are TRBV29-1 and TRBJ1-5, with no clear D. Germline loops: CDR1 SQVTM, CDR2 ANQGSEA. The V end lost 4 bases, the J end lost 0 bases, and 13 bases lay between the germline ends. The CDR3 totals 15 residues. DNA for the CDR3: TGCAGCGTTGGAATTTCCGGGGATAGCAATCAGCCCCAGCATTTT. Translating it yields CSVGISGDSNQPQHF.

Turning to this clonotype: One end of the junction varies from germline; a read error may be responsible. This sequence joins TRBV5-1 and TRBJ2-5; 8 bases map to TRBD1. The germline gives CDR1 SGHRS, CDR2 YFSETQ. The CDR3 has 14 residues. The CDR3 nucleotides are TGCGCCGGCAGCCTAGGACAGGGCGGAGAGACCCAGTACTTC. Protein sequence: CAGSLGQGGETQYF.

V gene TRBV6-1 combines with J gene TRBJ2-7, with D tentatively TRBD1 (5 bases). The CDR3 covers 15 residues. Trimming removed 3 bases at V and 4 bases at J, with 16 bases between. In germline, CDR1 is MNHNS, CDR2 SASEGT. CDR3 bases: TGTGCCAGCAGTGAGGCGACAGTCTCATATTACGAGCAGTACTTC. Translating gives CASSEATVSYYEQYF.

The CDR3, as DNA: TGTGCCAGCAGTGAATCTAATGGGGACAGCCGCTTAGATACGCAGTATTTT. Translation: CASSESNGDSRLDTQYF. The chain employs TRBV6-1 and TRBJ2-3; 7 bases map to TRBD1. The CDR3 totals 17 residues. Germline V lookup: CDR1 MNHNS, CDR2 SASEGT. V trimming: 2 bases; J trimming: 5 bases; junction bases outside the gene matches: 13.

This clonotype was detected ten times or more. This rearrangement joins TRBV4-1 to TRBJ2-1, with D maybe TRBD1 (5 bases). Germline V gives CDR1 MGHRA, CDR2 YSYEKL. V dropped 1 base and J dropped 8 bases, with 12 bases sitting between them. CDR3 length: 14 amino acids. The CDR3 reads CASSQVAGIDEQFF. The CDR3 region has the DNA TGCGCCAGCAGCCAAGTAGCAGGGATCGATGAGCAGTTCTTC.

The DNA for the CDR3 is TGCGCCAGCACCAGGGGCAGCGTGCCAGCCTACGAGCAGTACTTC. It is translated as CASTRGSVPAYEQYF. The chain joins TRBV5-1 to TRBJ2-7, with D possibly matching TRBD1 (6 bases). This CDR3 is 15 amino acids long. The germline V gene has CDR1 SGHRS and CDR2 YFSETQ. Trimming pared 6 bases from V and 2 bases from J, leaving 18 bases between. The full variable domain, in which reference TRBV5-1 and TRBJ2-7 provide the parts outside the CDR3, is KAGVTQTPRYLIKTRGQQVTLSCSPISGHRSVSWYQQTPGQGLQFLFEYFSETQRNKGNFPGRFSGRQFSNSRSEMNVSTLELGDSALYLCASTRGSVPAYEQYFGPGTRLTVT.

The CDR3 DNA sequence: TGTGCCAGTAGAGGGACTAGCGGGAGCCTCTTTGGCTACGAGCAGTACTTC. It specifies CASRGTSGSLFGYEQYF. This sequence joins TRBV19 and TRBJ2-7; 14 bases fit TRBD2. Germline values: CDR1 LNHDA, CDR2 SQIVND (reference sequence). J was trimmed by 3 bases and V by 6 bases; bases with no gene match: 10. CDR3 length: 17 amino acids.

The CDR3 nucleotides read TGTGCCAGCAGCCACCAGCCTACCGGGACTAGCCCCTCCAATGAGCAGTTCTTC. Encoded protein: CASSHQPTGTSPSNEQFF. The chain employs TRBV5-6 and TRBJ2-1; TRBD2 matches 9 bases. V shed 4 bases, J shed 6 bases, and the junction held 17 bases outside the gene matches. Germline V gene lookup returns CDR1 SGHDT and CDR2 YYEEEE. This CDR3 spans 18 amino acids.

About this clonotype: Being one base from a much bigger clone, this may be a read error. V usage is TRBV18 and J usage is TRBJ2-1; D ambiguous. The CDR3 sequence is 12 residues long. The germline V gene has CDR1 KGHSH and CDR2 LQKENI. This CDR3 reads CVSSPQRNEQFF. The CDR3 DNA reads TGTGTCAGCTCACCACAGCGAAATGAGCAGTTCTTC. Complete variable domain (other parts from reference TRBV18 and TRBJ2-1): NAGVMQNPRHLVRRRGQEARLRCSPMKGHSHVYWYRQLPEEGLKFMVYLQKENIIDESGMPKERFSAEFPKEGPSILRIQQVVRGDSAAYFCVSSPQRNEQFFGPGTRLTVL.

This clonotype was seen a handful of times. This CDR3 is CASSRTSGRMETQYF. In DNA, the CDR3 is TGTGCCAGCAGCCGGACTAGCGGGAGAATGGAGACCCAGTACTTC. This chain links TRBV28 with TRBJ2-5, with 13 bases identical to TRBD2. With 6 bases clipped from V and 5 bases from J, the junction kept 6 bases outside the gene matches. Germline V gene lookup returns CDR1 MDHEN and CDR2 SYDVKM. The CDR3 contains 15 residues.

In this sample, this clonotype turned up many times. The chain links TRBV3-1 to TRBJ2-7; 8 bases line up with TRBD2. V dropped 4 bases and J dropped 5; count of bases not matched to a gene: 7. Germline CDR1 is LGHDT and CDR2 is YNNKEL (reference sequence). The CDR3 covers 14 residues. The CDR3 coding sequence is TGTGCCAGCAGCCCGGGACTAGTTCACCACGAGCAGTACTTC. It specifies CASSPGLVHHEQYF.

The DNA for the CDR3 is TGTGCCATCAGTGATCGGGACACTCAAAGGGATGGCTACACCTTC. It translates to CAISDRDTQRDGYTF. The chain carries TRBV10-3 and TRBJ1-2; D might be TRBD1 (6 bases). V shed 3 bases and J shed 6 bases, with 17 bases lying between them. The germline V gene has CDR1 ENHRY and CDR2 SYGVKD. The CDR3 length is 15 residues.

The rearrangement links TRBV6-2 or TRBV6-3 to TRBJ2-7; TRBD1 matches at 7 bases. The CDR3 has 15 residues. Germline V lookup: CDR1 MNHEY, CDR2 SVGEGT. Trimming cost V 8 bases and J 4 bases; bases outside gene matches: 14. The CDR3 loop is CASGQPDRYPYEQYF. In DNA form, the CDR3 reads TGTGCCAGCGGACAACCGGACAGGTACCCTTACGAGCAGTACTTC.

This clonotype was seen repeatedly, ten times or more. The J gene is TRBJ2-1, the V gene TRBV5-1; a possible D gene is TRBD1 (6 bases). This CDR3 has 15 residues. Looked up from germline, CDR1 is SGHRS and CDR2 is YFSETQ. Trimming stripped 0 bases from V and 7 bases from J, with 14 bases between. The CDR3 here is CASSLEAGAWNEQFF. In DNA, the CDR3 is TGCGCCAGCAGCTTGGAGGCAGGGGCTTGGAATGAGCAGTTCTTC. The full variable domain, its missing parts supplied by reference TRBV5-1 and TRBJ2-1, is KAGVTQTPRYLIKTRGQQVTLSCSPISGHRSVSWYQQTPGQGLQFLFEYFSETQRNKGNFPGRFSGRQFSNSRSEMNVSTLELGDSALYLCASSLEAGAWNEQFFGPGTRLTVL.

CDR3 sequence reads: CSARTPGTSGFYEQYF. For the CDR3, the DNA is TGCAGTGCCCGTACCCCCGGGACTAGCGGGTTCTACGAGCAGTACTTC. This chain links TRBV20-1 with TRBJ2-7; 12 bases agree with TRBD2. There are 16 residues in the CDR3. The V gene end was trimmed by 6 bases and the J gene end by 3 bases; junction bases not matched to a gene: 12. Germline V lookup: CDR1 DFQATT, CDR2 SNEGSKA (reference sequence).

This clonotype showed up just a few times. The chain couples TRBV10-1 to TRBJ2-5; a possible D gene is TRBD2 (5 bases). Germline V CDR1 and CDR2: WNHNN, SYGVQD (reference sequence). Trimming left V 0 bases short and J 5 bases short, with 10 bases between. The length of the CDR3 is 14 residues. Here the CDR3 reads CASSESGSGETQYF. The CDR3 nucleotides read TGCGCCAGCAGTGAGTCGGGGAGCGGCGAGACCCAGTACTTC.

A remark on this clonotype: Mismatch with germline at one junction end may stem from a read error. This chain uses TRBV11-2 with TRBJ2-3, with D perhaps TRBD1 (5 bases). This CDR3 region has 14 residues. Germline assignment: CDR1 SGHAT and CDR2 FQNNGV. The CDR3, as DNA: TGTGCCTGCAGCTTAGGGGTCCGCACAGATACGCAGTATTTT. Translation: CACSLGVRTDTQYF.

The chain joins TRBV18 to TRBJ1-6, with 7 bases that match TRBD1. Germline CDR1 and CDR2: KGHSH and LQKENI. The CDR3 has 16 amino acids. V gave up 3 bases and J gave up 8 bases; unmatched junction bases: 10. CDR3: CASSPPGQGDYSPLHF. The CDR3, as DNA: TGTGCCAGCTCACCTCCAGGGCAGGGGGACTATTCACCCCTCCACTTT.

The chain carries TRBV6-1 and TRBJ1-2; D remains ambiguous. The CDR3 runs 14 residues. CDR1 MNHNS and CDR2 SASEGT come from the germline V gene. Between the trimmed V and J ends, which lost 10 bases and 7 bases, there was a span of 22 bases. CDR3 in amino acids: CATNLEMVAGGYTF. CDR3 DNA sequence: TGTGCCACCAACTTAGAGATGGTGGCCGGTGGCTACACCTTC.

Concerning this clonotype: A read error is possible here, since a much larger clone lies one base away. V is TRBV4-1 and J is TRBJ2-1; a possible D gene is TRBD1 (6 bases). Germline lookup yields CDR1 MGHRA and CDR2 YSYEKL. The CDR3 is 16 amino acids. The CDR3 reads CASSPLGAVRGNGQFF. CDR3 nucleotides: TGCGCCAGCAGCCCCCTGGGGGCGGTTAGGGGCAATGGGCAGTTCTTC.

The rearrangement links TRBV7-2 to TRBJ1-2; D remains ambiguous. The CDR3 is made up of 15 amino acids. Germline lookup yields CDR1 SGHTA and CDR2 FQGNSA. With 0 bases removed from V and 8 bases from J, the gap between germline ends came to 16 bases. The CDR3 DNA follows: TGTGCCAGCAGCTTAGCCTCTCTCGGCGGGGTCGGCTACACCTTC. This encodes CASSLASLGGVGYTF.

This clonotype has ten or more counts. The V call is TRBV5-1, the J call TRBJ1-1; the D gene is possibly TRBD1 (5 bases). The ends were cut back, 0 bases at V and 0 bases at J, with 6 bases in the middle. Germline assignment: CDR1 SGHRS and CDR2 YFSETQ. There are 14 residues in the CDR3. CDR3 bases: TGCGCCAGCAGCTTGGAGGGGATGAACACTGAAGCTTTCTTT. This encodes CASSLEGMNTEAFF.

The CDR3 reads CASSLSSGRATYNEQFF. The CDR3 DNA reads TGTGCCAGCAGCTTGAGTAGCGGGAGGGCCACGTACAATGAGCAGTTCTTC. This chain connects TRBV7-6 to TRBJ2-1; 11 bases fit TRBD2. CDR3 size: 17 residues. The ends lost 3 bases at V and 4 bases at J; junction bases unmatched: 8. Germline lookup yields CDR1 SGHVS and CDR2 FNYEAQ. The full variable domain, rest sourced from reference TRBV7-6 and TRBJ2-1, is GAGVSQSPRYKVTKRGQDVALRCDPISGHVSLYWYRQALGQGPEFLTYFNYEAQQDKSGLPNDRFSAERPEGSISTLTIQRTEQRDSAMYRCASSLSSGRATYNEQFFGPGTRLTVL.

This chain joins TRBV11-2 and TRBJ2-1; 7 nucleotides align to TRBD2. J was trimmed by 11 bases and V by 5 bases; bases with no gene match: 9. The CDR3 extends over 13 amino acids. Germline V CDR1 and CDR2: SGHAT, FQNNGV. CDR3 residues: CASSQDGGRQQFF. The DNA of the CDR3 is TGTGCCAGCAGCCAGGACGGGGGGAGGCAGCAGTTCTTC. The full variable domain, rest sourced from reference TRBV11-2 and TRBJ2-1, is EAGVAQSPRYKIIEKRQSVAFWCNPISGHATLYWYQQILGQGPKLLIQFQNNGVVDDSQLPKDRFSAERLKGVDSTLKIQPAKLEDSAVYLCASSQDGGRQQFFGPGTRLTVL.

About this clonotype: One base away lies a much larger clone, so this may be a sequencing read error. This sequence joins TRBV2 and TRBJ1-1; 9 nucleotides align to TRBD1. CDR1 and CDR2 (germline): SNHLY, FYNNEI. The ends lost 6 bases at V and 4 bases at J; junction bases unmatched: 3. The CDR3 is made up of 13 amino acids. The DNA of the CDR3 is TGTGCCAGCAGGCGACAGGGGGGCACTGAAGCTTTCTTT. Translation gives CASRRQGGTEAFF. The full variable domain, in which reference TRBV2 and TRBJ1-1 provide the parts outside the CDR3, is EPEVTQTPSHQVTQMGQEVILRCVPISNHLYFYWYRQILGQKVEFLVSFYNNEISEKSEIFDDQFSVERPDGSNFTLKIRSTKLEDSAMYFCASRRQGGTEAFFGQGTRLTVV.

The CDR3 nucleotides read TGTGCCAGCAGCTACCGAGAGGGAGGGTACACTGAAGCTTTCTTT. It translates to CASSYREGGYTEAFF. The V and J genes are TRBV6-5 and TRBJ1-1, with D unresolved. V shed 6 bases and J shed 3 bases, with 17 bases lying between them. The V gene's germline CDR1 is MNHEY and CDR2 SVGAGI. The CDR3 runs 15 residues.